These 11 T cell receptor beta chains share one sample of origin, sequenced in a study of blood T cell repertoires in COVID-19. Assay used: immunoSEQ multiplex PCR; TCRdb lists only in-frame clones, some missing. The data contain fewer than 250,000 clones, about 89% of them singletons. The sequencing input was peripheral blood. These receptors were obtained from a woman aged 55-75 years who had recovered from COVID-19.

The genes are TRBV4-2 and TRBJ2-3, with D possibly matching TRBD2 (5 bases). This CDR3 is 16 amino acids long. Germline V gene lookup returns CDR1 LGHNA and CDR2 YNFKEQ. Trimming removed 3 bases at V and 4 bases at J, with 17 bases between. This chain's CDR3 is CASSHPTTRVPDTQYF. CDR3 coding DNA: TGTGCCAGCAGCCATCCGACTACCCGGGTCCCAGATACGCAGTATTTT.

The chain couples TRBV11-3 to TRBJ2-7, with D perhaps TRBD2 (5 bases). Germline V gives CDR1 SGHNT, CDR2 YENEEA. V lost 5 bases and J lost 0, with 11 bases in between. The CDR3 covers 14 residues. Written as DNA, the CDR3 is TGTGCCAGCAGCCTGGACTCCCGCTCCTACGAGCAGTACTTC. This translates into CASSLDSRSYEQYF.

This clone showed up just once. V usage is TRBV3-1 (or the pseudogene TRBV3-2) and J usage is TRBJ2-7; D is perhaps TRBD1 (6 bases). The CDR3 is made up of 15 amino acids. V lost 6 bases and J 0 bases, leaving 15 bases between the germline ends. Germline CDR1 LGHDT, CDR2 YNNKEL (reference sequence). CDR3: CASSFTGTPSYEQYF. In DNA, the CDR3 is TGTGCCAGCAGTTTCACAGGGACCCCCTCCTACGAGCAGTACTTC.

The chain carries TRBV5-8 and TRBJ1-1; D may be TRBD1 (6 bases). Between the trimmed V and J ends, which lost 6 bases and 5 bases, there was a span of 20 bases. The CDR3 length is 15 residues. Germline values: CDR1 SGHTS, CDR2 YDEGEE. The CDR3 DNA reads TGTGCCAGCATCCCGAATCGAGGGGGTAGGACTGAAGCTTTCTTT. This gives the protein CASIPNRGGRTEAFF.

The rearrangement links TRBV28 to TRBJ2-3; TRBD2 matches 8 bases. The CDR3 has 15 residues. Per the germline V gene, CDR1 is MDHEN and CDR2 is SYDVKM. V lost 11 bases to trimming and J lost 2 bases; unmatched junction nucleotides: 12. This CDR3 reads CAAHGGSGDTDTQYF. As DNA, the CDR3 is TGTGCCGCCCACGGAGGTAGCGGGGACACAGATACGCAGTATTTT.

The CDR3 protein is CSVAGGPNNEQFF. The CDR3 DNA is TGCAGCGTTGCCGGGGGGCCCAACAATGAGCAGTTCTTC. This rearrangement joins TRBV29-1 to TRBJ2-1, with a possible D match to TRBD2 (7 bases). V gave up 4 bases and J gave up 5 bases, with 12 bases separating them. CDR3 length equals 13 residues. Germline V CDR1 and CDR2: SQVTM, ANQGSEA.

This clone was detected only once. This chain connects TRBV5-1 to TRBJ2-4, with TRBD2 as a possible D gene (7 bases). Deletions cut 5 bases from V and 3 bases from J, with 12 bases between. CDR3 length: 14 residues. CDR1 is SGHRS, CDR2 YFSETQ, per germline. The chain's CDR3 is CASRQGGDKNIQYF. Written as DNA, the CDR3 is TGCGCCAGCAGACAAGGGGGGGACAAAAACATTCAGTACTTC.

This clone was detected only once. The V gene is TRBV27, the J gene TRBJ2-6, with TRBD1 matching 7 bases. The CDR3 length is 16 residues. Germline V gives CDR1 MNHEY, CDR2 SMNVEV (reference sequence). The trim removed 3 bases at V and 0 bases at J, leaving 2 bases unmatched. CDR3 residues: CASSLYRGSGANVLTF. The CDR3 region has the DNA TGTGCCAGCAGTTTGTACAGGGGCTCTGGGGCCAACGTCCTGACTTTC.

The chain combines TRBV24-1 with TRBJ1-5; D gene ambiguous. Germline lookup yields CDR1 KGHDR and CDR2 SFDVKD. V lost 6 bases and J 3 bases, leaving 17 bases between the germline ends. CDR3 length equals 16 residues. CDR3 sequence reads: CATSSTNGSPNQPQHF. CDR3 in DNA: TGTGCCACCAGTTCCACAAACGGGAGCCCCAATCAGCCCCAGCATTTT.

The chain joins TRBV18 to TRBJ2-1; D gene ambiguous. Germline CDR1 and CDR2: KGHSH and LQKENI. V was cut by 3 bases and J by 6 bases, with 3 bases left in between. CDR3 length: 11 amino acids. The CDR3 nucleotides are TGTGCCAGCTCACCCAGCAATGAGCAGTTCTTC. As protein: CASSPSNEQFF.

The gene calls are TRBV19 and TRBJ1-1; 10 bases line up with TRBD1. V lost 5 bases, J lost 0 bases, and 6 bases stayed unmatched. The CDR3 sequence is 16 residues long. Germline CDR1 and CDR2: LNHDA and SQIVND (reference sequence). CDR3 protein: CASSSPTGGVNTEAFF. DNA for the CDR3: TGTGCCAGTAGTTCCCCGACAGGGGGCGTGAACACTGAAGCTTTCTTT.